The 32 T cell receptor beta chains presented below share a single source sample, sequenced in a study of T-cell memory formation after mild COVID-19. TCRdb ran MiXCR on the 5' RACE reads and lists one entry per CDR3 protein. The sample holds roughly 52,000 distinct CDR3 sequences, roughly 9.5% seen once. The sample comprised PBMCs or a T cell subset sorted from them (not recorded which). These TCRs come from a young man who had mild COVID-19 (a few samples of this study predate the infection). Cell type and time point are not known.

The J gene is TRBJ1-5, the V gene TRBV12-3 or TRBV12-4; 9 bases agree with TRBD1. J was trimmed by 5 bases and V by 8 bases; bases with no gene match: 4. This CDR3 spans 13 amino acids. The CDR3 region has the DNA TGTGCCAGCCGGGACAGGGACCATCAGCCCCAGCATTTT. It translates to CASRDRDHQPQHF.

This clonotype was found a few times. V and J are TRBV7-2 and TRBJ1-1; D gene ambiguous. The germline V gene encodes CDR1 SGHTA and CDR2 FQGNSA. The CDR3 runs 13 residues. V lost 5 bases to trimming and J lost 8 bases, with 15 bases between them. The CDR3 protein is CASSPSGGREAFF. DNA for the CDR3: TGTGCCAGCAGCCCCTCAGGAGGGCGCGAAGCTTTCTTT.

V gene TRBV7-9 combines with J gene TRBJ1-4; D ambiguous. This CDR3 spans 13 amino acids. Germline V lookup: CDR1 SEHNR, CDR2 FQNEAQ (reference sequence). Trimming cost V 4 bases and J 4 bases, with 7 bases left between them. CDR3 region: CASSSGVNEKLFF. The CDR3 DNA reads TGTGCCAGCAGCTCAGGAGTTAATGAAAAACTGTTTTTT.

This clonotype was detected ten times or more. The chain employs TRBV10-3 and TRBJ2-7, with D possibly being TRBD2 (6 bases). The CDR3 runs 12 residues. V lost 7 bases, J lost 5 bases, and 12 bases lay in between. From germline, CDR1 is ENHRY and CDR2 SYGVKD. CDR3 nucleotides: TGTGCCATCACTTGGGACTCTAACGAGCAGTACTTC. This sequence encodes CAITWDSNEQYF.

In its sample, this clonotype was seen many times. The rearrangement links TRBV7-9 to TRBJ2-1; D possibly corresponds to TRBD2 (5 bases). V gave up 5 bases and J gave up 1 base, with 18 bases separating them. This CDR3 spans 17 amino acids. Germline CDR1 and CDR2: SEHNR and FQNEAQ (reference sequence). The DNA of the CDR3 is TGTGCCAGCAGCCCCCCTCCGAGGGCGGTTTCCTACAATGAGCAGTTCTTC. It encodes CASSPPPRAVSYNEQFF.

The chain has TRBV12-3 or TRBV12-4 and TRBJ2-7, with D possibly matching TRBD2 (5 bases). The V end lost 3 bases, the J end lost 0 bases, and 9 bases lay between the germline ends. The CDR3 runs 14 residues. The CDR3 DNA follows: TGTGCCAGCAGTTTCACGGGGAGCTCCTACGAGCAGTACTTC. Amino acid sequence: CASSFTGSSYEQYF.

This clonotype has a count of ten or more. DNA of the CDR3: TGCGCCAGCAGCTTGCTTTCTGAACAAGAGACCCAGTACTTC. Translated, it gives CASSLLSEQETQYF. The chain links TRBV5-1 to TRBJ2-5; D is unresolved. This CDR3 spans 14 amino acids. Germline V gene sequence: CDR1 SGHRS, CDR2 YFSETQ. V dropped 1 base and J dropped 2 bases, with 9 bases sitting between them.

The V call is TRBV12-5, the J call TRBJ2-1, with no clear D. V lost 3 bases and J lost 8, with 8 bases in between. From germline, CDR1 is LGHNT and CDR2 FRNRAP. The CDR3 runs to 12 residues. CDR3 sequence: CASGFNSDEQFF. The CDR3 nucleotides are TGTGCTAGTGGTTTCAATTCGGATGAGCAGTTCTTC.

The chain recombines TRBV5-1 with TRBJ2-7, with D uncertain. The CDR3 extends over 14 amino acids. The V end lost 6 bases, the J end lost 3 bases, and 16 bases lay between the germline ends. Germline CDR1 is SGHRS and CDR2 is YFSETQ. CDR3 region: CASKISVASYEQYF. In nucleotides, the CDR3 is TGCGCCAGCAAGATCTCCGTAGCTAGCTACGAGCAGTACTTC.

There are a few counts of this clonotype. Here the CDR3 DNA reads TGTGCCTCACGTGGGGGATCCTACGAGCAGTACTTC. Protein product: CASRGGSYEQYF. J is TRBJ2-7 and V is TRBV30; D is perhaps TRBD1 or TRBD2 (5 bases each). CDR1 and CDR2 (germline): GTSNPN, SVGIG (reference sequence). The CDR3 consists of 12 residues. V lost 7 bases and J 1 base, leaving 11 bases between the germline ends.

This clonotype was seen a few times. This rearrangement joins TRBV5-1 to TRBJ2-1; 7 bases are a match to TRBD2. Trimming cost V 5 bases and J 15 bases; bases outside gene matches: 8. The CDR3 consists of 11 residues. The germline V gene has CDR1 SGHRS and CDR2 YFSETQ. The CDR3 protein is CASRGLGILFF. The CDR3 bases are TGCGCCAGCAGAGGACTAGGAATTCTGTTCTTC.

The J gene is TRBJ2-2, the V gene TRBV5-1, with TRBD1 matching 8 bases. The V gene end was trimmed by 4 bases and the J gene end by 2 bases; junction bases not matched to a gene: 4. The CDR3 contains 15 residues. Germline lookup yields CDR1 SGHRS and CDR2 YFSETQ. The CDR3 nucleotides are TGCGCCAGCAGCCGCGGACAGGGTAACACCGGGGAGCTGTTTTTT. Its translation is CASSRGQGNTGELFF.

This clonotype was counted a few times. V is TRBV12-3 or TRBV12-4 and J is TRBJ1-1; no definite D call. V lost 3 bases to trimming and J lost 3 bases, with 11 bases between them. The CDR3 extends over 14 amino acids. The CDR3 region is CASSFGPGDTEAFF. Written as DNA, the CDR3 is TGTGCCAGCAGTTTCGGGCCAGGAGACACTGAAGCTTTCTTT.

CDR3 nucleotide sequence: TGCAGTGCTAGAGATCTCGGCGGGGGGTACACTGAAGCTTTCTTT. It is translated as CSARDLGGGYTEAFF. The V gene is TRBV20-1, the J gene TRBJ1-1; a weak D match, TRBD1 (5 bases). CDR1 DFQATT and CDR2 SNEGSKA come from the germline V gene (reference sequence). The CDR3 runs 15 residues. V lost 0 bases, J lost 3 bases, and 14 bases lay in between.

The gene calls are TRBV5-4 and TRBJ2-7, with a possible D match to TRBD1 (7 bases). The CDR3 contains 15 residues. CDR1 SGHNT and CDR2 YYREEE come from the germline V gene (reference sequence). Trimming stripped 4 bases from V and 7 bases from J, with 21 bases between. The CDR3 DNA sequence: TGTGCCAGCAGCCCACCCGGCAGGGGGGTTGAAGAGCAGTACTTC. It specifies CASSPPGRGVEEQYF.

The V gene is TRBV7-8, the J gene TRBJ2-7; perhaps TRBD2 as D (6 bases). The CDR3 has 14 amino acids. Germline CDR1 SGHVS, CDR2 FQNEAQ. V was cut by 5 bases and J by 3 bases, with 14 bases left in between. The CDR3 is CASSASGGYYEQYV. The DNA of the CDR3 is TGTGCCAGCAGCGCGTCTGGGGGGTACTACGAGCAGTACGTC.

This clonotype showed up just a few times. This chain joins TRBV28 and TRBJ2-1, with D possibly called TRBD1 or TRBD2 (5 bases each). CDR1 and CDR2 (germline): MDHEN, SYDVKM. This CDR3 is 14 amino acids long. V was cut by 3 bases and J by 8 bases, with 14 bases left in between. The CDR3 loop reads CASSFAGDGDEQFF. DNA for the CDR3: TGTGCCAGCAGTTTTGCTGGGGACGGGGATGAGCAGTTCTTC. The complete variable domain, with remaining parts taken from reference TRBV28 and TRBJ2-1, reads DVKVTQSSRYLVKRTGEKVFLECVQDMDHENMFWYRQDPGLGLRLIYFSYDVKMKEKGDIPEGYSVSREKKERFSLILESASTNQTSMYLCASSFAGDGDEQFFGPGTRLTVL.

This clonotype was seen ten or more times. The DNA of the CDR3 is TGTGCCAGCAGCTTGGCCCGGGGGGATACGCAGTATTTT. Translating it yields CASSLARGDTQYF. This chain uses TRBV7-3 with TRBJ2-3, with D possibly being TRBD2 (6 bases). The CDR3 length is 13 residues. Germline CDR1 and CDR2: SGHTA and FQGTGA. Deletions cut 3 bases from V and 6 bases from J, with 10 bases between.

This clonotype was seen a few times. This chain's CDR3 is CASSLDGTSDQRELFF. The CDR3 coding sequence is TGTGCCAGCAGCTTGGACGGGACTAGCGACCAACGTGAGCTGTTTTTT. The V gene is TRBV5-4, the J gene TRBJ2-2; 10 nucleotides agree with TRBD2. V was clipped by 0 bases and J by 11 bases; unmatched bases: 10. In germline, CDR1 is SGHNT, CDR2 YYREEE (reference sequence). There are 16 residues in the CDR3.

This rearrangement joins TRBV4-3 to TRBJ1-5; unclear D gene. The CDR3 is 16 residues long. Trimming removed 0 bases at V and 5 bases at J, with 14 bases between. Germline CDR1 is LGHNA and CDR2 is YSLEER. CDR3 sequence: CASSQDYGREYQPQHF. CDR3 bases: TGCGCCAGCAGCCAAGATTATGGGAGGGAGTATCAGCCCCAGCATTTT.

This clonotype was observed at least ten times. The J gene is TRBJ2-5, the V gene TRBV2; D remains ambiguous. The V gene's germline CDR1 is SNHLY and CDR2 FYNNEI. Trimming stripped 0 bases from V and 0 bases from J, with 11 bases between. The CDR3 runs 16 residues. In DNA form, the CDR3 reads TGTGCCAGCAGTGAAGCCGGCAGGATGCACCAAGAGACCCAGTACTTC. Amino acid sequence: CASSEAGRMHQETQYF.

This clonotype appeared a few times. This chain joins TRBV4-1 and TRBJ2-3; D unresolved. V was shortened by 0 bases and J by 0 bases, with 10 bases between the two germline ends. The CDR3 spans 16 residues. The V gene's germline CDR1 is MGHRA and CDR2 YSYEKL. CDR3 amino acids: CASSQETHPSTDTQYF. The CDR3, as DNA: TGCGCCAGCAGCCAAGAGACTCACCCTAGCACAGATACGCAGTATTTT.

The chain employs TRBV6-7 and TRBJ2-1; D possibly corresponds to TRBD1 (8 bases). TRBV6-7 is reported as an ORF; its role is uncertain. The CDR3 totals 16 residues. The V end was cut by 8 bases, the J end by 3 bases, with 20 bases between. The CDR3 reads CASHRGGRGLYNEQFF. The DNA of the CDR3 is TGTGCCAGCCATAGGGGGGGCAGGGGGCTCTACAATGAGCAGTTCTTC.

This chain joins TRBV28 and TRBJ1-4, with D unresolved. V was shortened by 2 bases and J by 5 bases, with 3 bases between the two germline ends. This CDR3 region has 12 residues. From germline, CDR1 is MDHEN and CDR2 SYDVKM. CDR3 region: CASSLTNEKLFF. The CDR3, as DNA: TGTGCCAGCAGTTTAACGAATGAAAAACTGTTTTTT. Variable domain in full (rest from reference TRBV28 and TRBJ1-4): DVKVTQSSRYLVKRTGEKVFLECVQDMDHENMFWYRQDPGLGLRLIYFSYDVKMKEKGDIPEGYSVSREKKERFSLILESASTNQTSMYLCASSLTNEKLFFGSGTQLSVL.

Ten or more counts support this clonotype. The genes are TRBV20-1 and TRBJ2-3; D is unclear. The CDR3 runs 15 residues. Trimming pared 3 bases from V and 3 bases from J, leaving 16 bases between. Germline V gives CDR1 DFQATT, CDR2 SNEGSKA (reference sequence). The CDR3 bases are TGCAGTGCTAGGGCAGCCGAAGGAATTACAGATACGCAGTATTTT. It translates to CSARAAEGITDTQYF.

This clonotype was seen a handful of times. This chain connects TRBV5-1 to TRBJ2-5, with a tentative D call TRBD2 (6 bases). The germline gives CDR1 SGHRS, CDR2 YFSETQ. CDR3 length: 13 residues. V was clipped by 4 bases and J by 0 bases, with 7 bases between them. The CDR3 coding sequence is TGCGCCAGCAGCCGGGAGAACCAAGAGACCCAGTACTTC. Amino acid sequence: CASSRENQETQYF.

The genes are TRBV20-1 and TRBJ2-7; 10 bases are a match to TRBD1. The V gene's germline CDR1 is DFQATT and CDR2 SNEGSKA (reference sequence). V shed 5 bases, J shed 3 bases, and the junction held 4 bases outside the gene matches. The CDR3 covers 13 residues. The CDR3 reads CSASGTGDYEQYF. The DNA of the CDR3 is TGCAGTGCTTCCGGGACAGGGGACTACGAGCAGTACTTC.

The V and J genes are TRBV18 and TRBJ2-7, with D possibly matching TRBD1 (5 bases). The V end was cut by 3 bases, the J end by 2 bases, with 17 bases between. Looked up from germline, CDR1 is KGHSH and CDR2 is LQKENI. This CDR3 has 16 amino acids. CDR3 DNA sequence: TGTGCCAGCTCACCGGGCACAGGTCTAGGCCCCTACGAGCAGTACTTC. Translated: CASSPGTGLGPYEQYF.

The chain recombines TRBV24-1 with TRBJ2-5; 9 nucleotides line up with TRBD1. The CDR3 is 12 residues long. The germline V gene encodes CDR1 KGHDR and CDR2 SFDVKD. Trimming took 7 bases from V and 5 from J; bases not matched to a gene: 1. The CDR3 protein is CATRGQGETQYF. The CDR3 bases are TGTGCCACCAGAGGACAGGGGGAGACCCAGTACTTC.

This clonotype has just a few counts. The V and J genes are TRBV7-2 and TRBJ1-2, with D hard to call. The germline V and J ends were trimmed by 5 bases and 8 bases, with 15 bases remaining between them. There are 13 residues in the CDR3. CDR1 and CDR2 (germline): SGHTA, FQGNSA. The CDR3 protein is CASSPPRARGYTF. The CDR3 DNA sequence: TGTGCCAGCAGCCCTCCCCGAGCTCGGGGCTACACCTTC.

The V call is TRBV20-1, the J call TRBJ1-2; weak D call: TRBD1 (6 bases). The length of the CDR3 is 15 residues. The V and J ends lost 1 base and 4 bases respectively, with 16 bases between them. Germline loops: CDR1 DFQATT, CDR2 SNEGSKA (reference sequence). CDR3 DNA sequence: TGCAGTGCTAGAGCATTTACAGGGACCGGCTATGGCTACACCTTC. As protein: CSARAFTGTGYGYTF.

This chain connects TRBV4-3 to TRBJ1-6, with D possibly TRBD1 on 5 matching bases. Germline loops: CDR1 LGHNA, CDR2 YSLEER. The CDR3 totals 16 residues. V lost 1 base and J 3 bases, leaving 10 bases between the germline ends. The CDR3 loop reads CASSQGQGSYNSPLHF. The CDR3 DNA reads TGCGCCAGCAGCCAAGGTCAGGGTAGCTATAATTCACCCCTCCACTTT.